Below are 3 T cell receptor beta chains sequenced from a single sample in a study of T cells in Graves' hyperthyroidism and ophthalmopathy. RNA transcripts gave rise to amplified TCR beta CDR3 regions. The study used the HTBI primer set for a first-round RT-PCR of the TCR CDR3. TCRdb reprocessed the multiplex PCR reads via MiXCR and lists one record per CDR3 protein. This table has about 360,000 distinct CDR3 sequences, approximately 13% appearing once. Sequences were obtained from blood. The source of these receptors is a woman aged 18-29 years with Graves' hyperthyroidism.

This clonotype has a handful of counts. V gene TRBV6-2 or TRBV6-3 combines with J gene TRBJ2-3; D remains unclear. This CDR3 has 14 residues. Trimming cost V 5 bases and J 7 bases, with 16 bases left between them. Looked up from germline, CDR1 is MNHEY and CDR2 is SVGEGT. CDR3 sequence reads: CASSLTVGSYTQYF. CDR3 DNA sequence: TGTGCCAGCAGTCTCACGGTGGGCTCCTATACGCAGTATTTT.

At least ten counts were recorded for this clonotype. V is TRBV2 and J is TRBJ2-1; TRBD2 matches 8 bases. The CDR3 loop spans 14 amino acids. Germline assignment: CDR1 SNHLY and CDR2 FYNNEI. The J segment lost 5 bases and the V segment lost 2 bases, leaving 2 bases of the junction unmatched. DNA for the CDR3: TGTGCCAGCAGTGAAATTAGCGGGGACAATGAGCAGTTCTTC. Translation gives CASSEISGDNEQFF.

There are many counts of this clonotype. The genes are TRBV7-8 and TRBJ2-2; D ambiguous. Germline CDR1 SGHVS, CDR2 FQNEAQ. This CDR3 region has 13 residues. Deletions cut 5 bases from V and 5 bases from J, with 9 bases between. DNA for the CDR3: TGTGCCAGCAGCCCTACCCCGACCGGGGAGCTGTTTTTT. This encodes CASSPTPTGELFF.